This is a list of T cell receptor beta chains from one sample in a study of shared clonotypes between healthy human individuals. The table came from immunoSEQ multiplex PCR; TCRdb's copy has only in-frame clones and leaves some out. The sample comprises roughly 510,000 clones, roughly 85% of which are singletons, and 12% rests with the top ten. The sample was PBMCs. The source of these receptors is a woman between 40 and 55 years old in good health. Some clones in this sample may be carry-over from other donors' samples. The CDR3 runs from the conserved cysteine through the conserved F or W. A D gene is named only where the DNA matches it firmly. Clone sizes are given selectively: once, few, many, or a class where the clone is expanded.

J | V | D | length | size | DNA | CDR3
TRBJ2-7 | TRBV7-2 | TRBD2 | 14 | NA | TGTGCCAGCAGCCCTAGCGGACACGCCTACGAGCAGTACTTC | CASSPSGHAYEQYF
TRBJ2-7 | TRBV11-2 | TRBD2 | 16 | NA | TGTGCCAGCAGCTTAGCGGGAGGGCCTCCCGACTACGAGCAGTACTTC | CASSLAGGPPDYEQYF
TRBJ2-1 | TRBV7-9 | NA | 15 | NA | TGTGCCAGCAGCCACCGGCGGGGCTCCTACAATGAGCAGTTCTTC | CASSHRRGSYNEQFF
TRBJ2-3 | TRBV18 | NA | 14 | many | TGTGCCAGCTCACCAAACGGGGGACCAGATACGCAGTATTTT | CASSPNGGPDTQYF
TRBJ2-2 | TRBV11-2 | NA | 14 | NA | TGTGCCAGCAGCTGGGGCAGGGTATCCGGGGAGCTGTTTTTT | CASSWGRVSGELFF
TRBJ2-1 | TRBV28 | NA | 12 | NA | TGTGCCAGCACAAAAGACAATCCCGAGCAGTTCTTC | CASTKDNPEQFF
TRBJ2-7 | TRBV6-5 | NA | 14 | few | TGTGCCAGCAGTCACCGCCGACGGGGTAGGGAGCAGTACTTC | CASSHRRRGREQYF
TRBJ2-5 | TRBV4-1 | NA | 14 | NA | TGCGCCAGCAGCCGCGGGTGGAGGGGAGAGACCCAGTACTTC | CASSRGWRGETQYF
TRBJ1-4 | TRBV18 | TRBD1 | 18 | NA | TGTGCCAGCTCACCACCGGGACAGGGTTTAGCAACTAATGAAAAACTGTTTTTT | CASSPPGQGLATNEKLFF
TRBJ2-7 | TRBV7-2 | NA | 14 | few | TGTGCCAGCAGCCCCCGACAGGCGTCCTACGAGCAGTACTTC | CASSPRQASYEQYF
TRBJ2-7 | TRBV7-2 | TRBD1 | 15 | NA | TGTGCCAGCAGCACTCGACAGGGGGGGACCTACGAGCAGTACTTC | CASSTRQGGTYEQYF
TRBJ2-7 | TRBV5-1 | TRBD2 | 15 | few | TGCGCCAGCAGCTCCCAACTAGCGCCCTCCTACGAGCAGTACTTC | CASSSQLAPSYEQYF
TRBJ2-1 | TRBV7-3 | TRBD1 | 18 | NA | TGTGCCAGCAGCTTAAATCGTCTGGGACAGACGAACGACAATGAGCAGTTCTTC | CASSLNRLGQTNDNEQFF
TRBJ2-7 | TRBV2 | TRBD1 | 19 | NA | TGTGCCAGCAGCTTAGCGGTGAGAACAGGGGGACTGGGGTCCTACGAGCAGTACTTC | CASSLAVRTGGLGSYEQYF
TRBJ1-4 | TRBV27 | TRBD1 | 16 | NA | TGTGCCAGCAGTCCAAAAATCGGGACAGGGGAAGAAAAACTGTTTTTT | CASSPKIGTGEEKLFF
TRBJ2-7 | TRBV5-6 | TRBD1 | 12 | NA | TGTGCCAGCAGCCCCTCAGGGGGCGGACAGTACTTC | CASSPSGGGQYF
TRBJ1-5 | TRBV19 | NA | 14 | NA | TGTGCCAGTAGTAAAGAGGGCGAAGCGGGACCCCAGCATTTT | CASSKEGEAGPQHF
TRBJ1-1 | TRBV5-1 | NA | 14 | NA | TGCGCCAGCAGCTTCCAGGGGCAGGGGACTGAAGCTTTCTTT | CASSFQGQGTEAFF
TRBJ2-5 | TRBV21-1 | NA | 16 | NA | TGTGCCAGCAGCAAAGTGGTAGCGGCTTGTCAAGAGACCCAGTACTTC | CASSKVVAACQETQYF
TRBJ1-6 | TRBV7-6 | NA | 15 | NA | TGTGCCAGCTCTTGGGGAGTCGGGAGTAATTCACCCCTCCACTTT | CASSWGVGSNSPLHF
TRBJ2-5 | TRBV7-2 | NA | 16 | NA | TGTGCCAGCAGACAAACCCTGACTGGGGTCCAAGAGACCCAGTACTTC | CASRQTLTGVQETQYF
TRBJ2-1 | TRBV2 | NA | 17 | NA | TGTGCCAGCAGTGAAGAGGGCGGACGTCGCTCCTACAATGAGCAGTTCTTC | CASSEEGGRRSYNEQFF
TRBJ1-5 | TRBV6-6 | TRBD1 | 14 | NA | TGTGCCAGCAGGCCCGGACAGGTTACTCAGCCCCAGCATTTT | CASRPGQVTQPQHF
TRBJ2-7 | TRBV13 | TRBD2 | 14 | NA | TGTGCCAGCAGCCTGGGACTAGCGGGCTACGAGCAGTACTTC | CASSLGLAGYEQYF
TRBJ2-7 | TRBV18 | TRBD1 | 14 | NA | TGTGCCAGCTCGCCAGAACAGGGGTGGGGCGAGCAGTACTTC | CASSPEQGWGEQYF
TRBJ1-1 | TRBV7-9 | NA | 13 | NA | TGTGCCAGCAGCCCCACCTGGGACACTGAAGCTTTCTTT | CASSPTWDTEAFF
TRBJ1-3 | TRBV5-1 | NA | 15 | NA | TGCGCCAGCAGAGCTACAGGGAGCTCTGGAAACACCATATATTTT | CASRATGSSGNTIYF